Listed below are T cell receptor beta chains from one sample, sequenced in a study of blood T cell repertoires in COVID-19. This table comes from immunoSEQ multiplex PCR, and its TCRdb copy is limited to in-frame clones, with some not included. Of around 340,000 clones listed, 86% are singletons. Source material: PBMCs or T cells enriched from blood (not recorded which). The receptors here all came from a woman aged 35 to 49 with acute COVID-19. Both conserved end residues are part of each CDR3. D genes are given only for firm matches. Size is stated for part of the rows, as once, few or many counts, or as a class when the clone is expanded.

>few|TRBV7-2|-|TRBJ2-2
TGTGCCAGCAGCTTAGTCTACAGGGCGGGGGAGCTGTTTTTT
CASSLVYRAGELFF
>-|TRBV18|-|TRBJ2-1
TGTGCCAGCTCGTTGGTAGTTAATGAGCAGTTCTTC
CASSLVVNEQFF
>-|TRBV19|TRBD2|TRBJ2-2
TGTGCCACCGGGACTAGCGGGTGGACCGGGGAGCTGTTTTTT
CATGTSGWTGELFF
>-|TRBV3-1/TRBV3-2|-|TRBJ1-1
TGTGCCAGCAGCCAAGGACATCCGTGGACTTTCTTT
CASSQGHPWTFF
>-|TRBV5-4|-|TRBJ2-7
TGTGCCAGCAGCTCGCAGGGTGTACTCGGCGAGCAGTACTTC
CASSSQGVLGEQYF
>-|TRBV15|TRBD1|TRBJ2-1
TGTGCCACTCGTTCCCCGGACAGGGTCAATGAGCAGTTCTTC
CATRSPDRVNEQFF
>-|TRBV6-2/TRBV6-3|TRBD1|TRBJ1-1
TGTGCCAGCAGTTATTACCTGGGATTCAAGACAGGGGGCATGAGCACTGAAGCTTTCTTT
CASSYYLGFKTGGMSTEAFF
>-|TRBV7-3|TRBD2|TRBJ2-7
TGTGCCAGCAGCCCCTCCGGGACTAGCGGGTCATACGAGCAGTACTTC
CASSPSGTSGSYEQYF
>-|TRBV13|-|TRBJ2-7
TGTGCCAGCAGCCGGGGTCCCCCGGGCCGGGAGCAGTACTTC
CASSRGPPGREQYF
>-|TRBV19|-|TRBJ1-4
TGTGCCAGTAGTATAGATGTCACAGCACGACATGAAAAACTGTTTTTT
CASSIDVTARHEKLFF
>-|TRBV3-1/TRBV3-2|-|TRBJ2-7
TGTGCCAGCTGCCTGGCAGGATCCTACGAGCAGTACTTC
CASCLAGSYEQYF
>once|TRBV20-1|-|TRBJ2-1
TGCAGTGCTAGTTCCGGGAGCGATGAGCAGTTCTTC
CSASSGSDEQFF
>-|TRBV12-3/TRBV12-4|-|TRBJ1-1
TGTGCCAGCAGCCTTGCAGGGGACACTGAAGCTTTCTTT
CASSLAGDTEAFF
>-|TRBV25-1|-|TRBJ2-5
TGTGCCAGCAGTGAATTTAAATTGCGGGAGACCCAGTACTTC
CASSEFKLRETQYF
>-|TRBV27|-|TRBJ1-2
TGTGCCAGCAGACCACTACGGGGGGGGTGGGATAACTATGGCTACACCTTC
CASRPLRGGWDNYGYTF
>once|TRBV7-2|-|TRBJ1-5
TGTGCCAGCAGTTCTCAGGGCCATAGCAATCAGCCCCAGCATTTT
CASSSQGHSNQPQHF
>-|TRBV24-1|-|TRBJ2-1
TGTGCCACCAGTGATGGGACAGCGGGAGTGGCCTACAATGAGCAGTTCTTC
CATSDGTAGVAYNEQFF
>-|TRBV14|TRBD2|TRBJ2-7
TGTGCCAGCAGCCAAGGCCTAGCGGGAGGGCCTCGCGAGCAGTACTTC
CASSQGLAGGPREQYF
>-|TRBV9|TRBD1|TRBJ2-2
TGTGCCAGCACCCCGTCCGGGACAGGGACTGGGGAGCTGTTTTTT
CASTPSGTGTGELFF
>once|TRBV6-5|TRBD1|TRBJ1-1
TGTGCCAGCAGTTTAGGACAGGGGGCCACTGAAGCTTTCTTT
CASSLGQGATEAFF
>-|TRBV18|-|TRBJ2-7
TGTGCCAGCTCACCTACGAGGGCAGGTCACTCCTACGAGCAGTACTTC
CASSPTRAGHSYEQYF
>once|TRBV28|-|TRBJ1-4
TGTGCCAGCAGTCCCCATCGGACGGGGAATGAAAAACTGTTTTTT
CASSPHRTGNEKLFF
>-|TRBV28|TRBD1|TRBJ1-5
TGTGCCGGAAAAGGGACAGGGGGCGAACGAGTCAATCAGCCCCAGCATTTT
CAGKGTGGERVNQPQHF
>-|TRBV4-3|-|TRBJ1-1
TGCGCCAGCAGCCAAGATACGGGGGGCGGTCAGGAAGCTTTCTTT
CASSQDTGGGQEAFF
>once|TRBV7-9|-|TRBJ2-1
TGTGCCAGCAGCTTAGTCTCGTCGCTAGCTGCCATCAATGAGCAGTTCTTC
CASSLVSSLAAINEQFF
>-|TRBV5-1|-|TRBJ2-1
TGCGCCAGCAGCATACAGGGGGGGCTAGACAATGAGCAGTTCTTC
CASSIQGGLDNEQFF
>-|TRBV5-1|TRBD1|TRBJ2-7
TGCGCCAGCAGCTTGGCCGGGACAGGGACCTACGAGCAGTACTTC
CASSLAGTGTYEQYF
>few|TRBV7-2|-|TRBJ1-5
TGTGCCAGCAGCTTATTCGGGGGAGGTGATCAGCCCCAGCATTTT
CASSLFGGGDQPQHF